The clone carrying this T cell receptor (beta chain) came up many times. The sample is drawn from a study of identical twins. Per germline, CDR1 SNHLY and CDR2 FYNNEI. Trimming left V 6 bases short and J 4 bases short, with 22 bases between. This CDR3 has 17 amino acids. TCRdb reanalysed the 5' RACE reads using MiXCR and keeps one entry per CDR3 protein. Seen here are 100,000 to 110,000 distinct CDR3 sequences, around 5.5% observed once, and the top ten hold approximately 12%. Input material: memory T cells sorted from blood. The chain combines TRBV2 with TRBJ2-1; D perhaps matches TRBD2 (6 bases). This receptor was obtained from a woman between 50 and 59 years old in good health. CDR3 sequence reads: CASSAKAGGTPYNEQFF. CDR3 bases: TGTGCCAGCAGCGCCAAAGCGGGCGGGACCCCATACAATGAGCAGTTCTTC.